Detailed here is one T cell receptor beta chain. What it recognizes is unknown. The record originates from a study of cytomegalovirus exposure and HLA in healthy donors. The PCR employed 60 Vbeta primers together with 13 Jbeta primers. The method was immunoSEQ multiplex PCR; TCRdb's version includes in-frame clones alone and lacks a portion of them. The sample yields about 240,000 clones, 82% seen once. Overall study findings and caveats: Among the CMV-associated chains, a few were confirmed in vitro as specific for CMV antigens.

The trim removed 2 bases at V and 4 bases at J, leaving 7 bases unmatched. The CDR3 is made up of 16 amino acids. Germline V gives CDR1 SGHTA, CDR2 FQGTGA. V and J are TRBV7-3 and TRBJ2-3, with 9 bases fitting TRBD2. The sample taken for sequencing was PBMCs. The sequence was obtained from a woman in her thirties or forties in good health and CMV-seropositive. The CDR3 nucleotides read TGTGCCAGCAGCTTAGCGGGGGGGCAGCTGGCAGATACGCAGTATTTT. It codes for CASSLAGGQLADTQYF. The complete variable domain, with remaining parts taken from reference TRBV7-3 and TRBJ2-3, reads GAGVSQTPSNKVTEKGKYVELRCDPISGHTALYWYRQSLGQGPEFLIYFQGTGAADDSGLPNDRFFAVRPEGSVSTLKIQRTERGDSAVYLCASSLAGGQLADTQYFGPGTRLTVL.